In this sample, the clone carrying this T cell receptor (beta chain) turned up once. The source of the sample is a study of shared clonotypes between healthy human individuals. Produced via immunoSEQ multiplex PCR; TCRdb's table is partial and in-frame only. Here the sample spans about 2.4 million clones, over 85% being singletons. Germline values: CDR1 GTSNPN, CDR2 SVGIG (reference sequence). The CDR3 totals 14 residues. With 4 bases removed from V and 4 bases from J, the gap between germline ends came to 14 bases. The sample taken for sequencing was naive CD4+ T cells from PBMCs. Subset noted: CD45RA+ positively selected. This sequence originates from a man between 18 and 35 years old in good health. Some clones in this sample may be carry-over from other donors' samples. This chain joins TRBV30 and TRBJ2-1; unclear D gene. The CDR3 region has the DNA TGTGCCTGGACCACACTTAGTAGATACAATGAGCAGTTCTTC. This gives the protein CAWTTLSRYNEQFF.